Below are 29 T cell receptor beta chains sequenced from a single sample in a study of blood T cell repertoires in COVID-19. Assay used: immunoSEQ multiplex PCR; TCRdb lists only in-frame clones, some missing. This table has more than 85,000 clones, over 65% appearing once. Sequencing was done on a sample of peripheral blood. Source of these receptors: a woman aged 55-69 years with acute or convalescent COVID-19.

This clone showed up just a few times. This sequence joins TRBV7-2 and TRBJ1-6; D is perhaps TRBD1 (5 bases). The germline CDR1 and CDR2 sequences are SGHTA and FQGNSA. Trimming left V 8 bases short and J 7 bases short, with 18 bases between. This CDR3 is built from 15 residues. The CDR3 region is CASVYRGRGNSPLHF. The CDR3, as DNA: TGTGCCAGCGTATACCGGGGACGGGGGAATTCACCCCTCCACTTT.

The rearrangement uses TRBV2 and TRBJ1-3, with D uncertain. Germline CDR1 reads SNHLY; CDR2 reads FYNNEI. The V end lost 4 bases, the J end lost 0 bases, and 10 bases lay between the germline ends. CDR3 length equals 15 residues. The CDR3 coding sequence is TGTGCCAGCAGTGGGTCCCCGAGCTCTGGAAACACCATATATTTT. Translated, it gives CASSGSPSSGNTIYF.

The genes are TRBV19 and TRBJ1-2; maybe TRBD1 (5 bases). Deletions cut 9 bases from V and 6 bases from J, with 20 bases between. CDR3 length: 14 residues. Germline-derived CDR1 and CDR2 are LNHDA and SQIVND (reference sequence). The chain's CDR3 is CASKPMAGFDGYTF. The CDR3 DNA follows: TGTGCCAGCAAACCAATGGCAGGGTTTGATGGCTACACCTTC.

The J gene is TRBJ2-1, the V gene TRBV7-3, with a weak D call TRBD1 (6 bases). Germline V gives CDR1 SGHTA, CDR2 FQGTGA. Between the trimmed V and J ends, which lost 3 bases and 7 bases, there was a span of 16 bases. The CDR3 has 15 amino acids. The CDR3 region has the DNA TGTGCCAGCAGCTTTCAGGGGAACGGCCCGAATGAGCAGTTCTTC. Protein product: CASSFQGNGPNEQFF.

The chain has TRBV3-1 (or the pseudogene TRBV3-2) and TRBJ1-1, with a tentative D call TRBD1 (6 bases). The ends were cut back, 0 bases at V and 0 bases at J, with 14 bases in the middle. This CDR3 has 17 residues. Germline CDR1 is LGHDT and CDR2 is YNNKEL (reference sequence). CDR3 sequence (DNA): TGTGCCAGCAGCCAAGAAAGATGGGGGGGCATGAACACTGAAGCTTTCTTT. This gives the protein CASSQERWGGMNTEAFF.

This clone appeared a single time. The chain is built from TRBV7-2 and TRBJ2-1; 7 nucleotides align to TRBD2. Unmatched junction bases numbered 9, after V lost 4 bases and J lost 9 bases. Germline CDR1 and CDR2: SGHTA and FQGNSA. This CDR3 contains 14 residues. CDR3 in DNA: TGTGCCAGCAGCTCCGGGGAGGGCCTGGGTGAGCAGTTCTTC. It codes for CASSSGEGLGEQFF.

The CDR3 sequence: CASSLGTAGNTIYF. CDR3 bases: TGTGCCAGCAGCTTAGGGACAGCTGGAAACACCATATATTTT. The genes are TRBV7-8 and TRBJ1-3; possible D gene TRBD1, 6 bases. The CDR3 totals 14 residues. The V and J ends lost 1 base and 2 bases respectively, with 6 bases between them. CDR1 and CDR2 from the germline V gene are SGHVS and FQNEAQ.

The rearrangement links TRBV9 to TRBJ2-7; 10 bases agree with TRBD1. The V segment lost 0 bases and the J segment 6 bases; nucleotides outside the gene matches: 3. The CDR3 extends over 14 amino acids. Germline V gene lookup returns CDR1 SGDLS and CDR2 YYNGEE. CDR3 bases: TGTGCCAGCAGCGTAGCGGGACAGGGGTCCGAGCAGTACTTC. This gives the protein CASSVAGQGSEQYF.

This chain links TRBV28 with TRBJ1-5; TRBD1 might be the D (6 bases). V was pared by 7 bases and J by 2 bases, with 18 bases between. From germline, CDR1 is MDHEN and CDR2 SYDVKM. This CDR3 region has 16 residues. CDR3 loop: CASTLRGYRGNQPQHF. The CDR3 DNA reads TGTGCCAGCACCTTACGTGGGTACAGGGGCAATCAGCCCCAGCATTTT.

Comment on this clone: Different DNA sequences within this sample yield the same CDR3. The chain employs TRBV5-1 and TRBJ1-2; D not resolved. The germline V gene encodes CDR1 SGHRS and CDR2 YFSETQ. Trimming left V 0 bases short and J 8 bases short, with 11 bases between. The CDR3 length is 13 residues. CDR3 nucleotide sequence: TGCGCCAGCAGCTTGGACGGGAATTACGGCTACACCTTC. It encodes CASSLDGNYGYTF.

The chain combines TRBV7-9 with TRBJ1-3, with D tentatively TRBD1 (6 bases). From germline, CDR1 is SEHNR and CDR2 FQNEAQ (reference sequence). V lost 4 bases to trimming and J lost 0 bases, with 10 bases between them. The CDR3 covers 15 residues. DNA for the CDR3: TGTGCCAGCAGCTCAGGACAGACCTCTGGAAACACCATATATTTT. Amino acid sequence: CASSSGQTSGNTIYF.

This sequence joins TRBV30 and TRBJ2-4, with D perhaps matching TRBD2 (5 bases). The CDR3 spans 11 residues. V was pared by 5 bases and J by 8 bases, with 10 bases between. Per the germline V gene, CDR1 is GTSNPN and CDR2 is SVGIG (reference sequence). The CDR3 nucleotides read TGTGCCTGGTCCGGGGAGTACATTCAGTACTTC. Translation gives CAWSGEYIQYF.

This chain uses TRBV24-1 with TRBJ2-1; TRBD1 matches 7 bases. Germline CDR1 reads KGHDR; CDR2 reads SFDVKD. CDR3 length: 15 residues. Unmatched junction bases numbered 5, after V lost 7 bases and J lost 0 bases. CDR3 loop: CATRDRDSSYNEQFF. The CDR3 coding sequence is TGTGCCACCAGAGACAGGGACAGCTCCTACAATGAGCAGTTCTTC.

The J gene is TRBJ2-3, the V gene TRBV5-4, with D possibly matching TRBD1 (5 bases). From germline, CDR1 is SGHNT and CDR2 YYREEE (reference sequence). The length of the CDR3 is 15 residues. The V end was cut by 2 bases, the J end by 4 bases, with 14 bases between. The CDR3 nucleotides are TGTGCCAGCAGCTTAGACCAGGGTCGGGCAGATACGCAGTATTTT. Its translation: CASSLDQGRADTQYF.

The chain recombines TRBV9 with TRBJ1-5; D uncertain. There are 15 residues in the CDR3. Trimming removed 4 bases at V and 3 bases at J, with 14 bases between. The germline gives CDR1 SGDLS, CDR2 YYNGEE. This CDR3 reads CASSTSAGPNQPQHF. CDR3 DNA sequence: TGTGCCAGCAGCACCTCCGCGGGTCCCAATCAGCCCCAGCATTTT.

V usage is TRBV29-1 and J usage is TRBJ2-5; D gene uncertain. This CDR3 region has 14 residues. Germline CDR1 SQVTM, CDR2 ANQGSEA. V lost 2 bases, J lost 2 bases, and 12 bases lay in between. The CDR3, as DNA: TGCAGCGTTGAATGGCAGTTACTACAAGAGACCCAGTACTTC. Its translation is CSVEWQLLQETQYF.

The chain recombines TRBV6-5 with TRBJ1-3; maybe TRBD1 (6 bases). The CDR3 is 14 residues long. V was pared by 6 bases and J by 4 bases, with 13 bases between. Germline-derived CDR1 and CDR2 are MNHEY and SVGAGI. This CDR3 reads CASRTQGTGNTIYF. CDR3 nucleotides: TGTGCCAGCAGGACACAGGGTACAGGAAACACCATATATTTT.

The J gene is TRBJ1-2, the V gene TRBV19; D might be TRBD1 (5 bases). Trimming removed 11 bases at V and 7 bases at J, with 20 bases between. Per germline, CDR1 LNHDA and CDR2 SQIVND (reference sequence). This CDR3 is built from 13 residues. CDR3 sequence (DNA): TGTGCCGTTCGAGGCGGGGGACTAGGTGGCTACACCTTC. It specifies CAVRGGGLGGYTF. Using reference TRBV19 and TRBJ1-2 for the parts outside the CDR3, the full variable domain is DGGITQSPKYLFRKEGQNVTLSCEQNLNHDAMYWYRQDPGQGLRLIYYSQIVNDFQKGDIAEGYSVSREKKESFPLTVTSAQKNPTAFYLCAVRGGGLGGYTFGSGTRLTVV.

This chain uses TRBV30 with TRBJ2-7; no reliable D call. CDR3 size: 12 residues. CDR1 is GTSNPN and CDR2 is SVGIG in the germline V gene (reference sequence). V was shortened by 2 bases and J by 1 base, with 6 bases between the two germline ends. The CDR3 DNA reads TGTGCCTGGAGTCCCTCTTCCTACGAGCAGTACTTC. This gives the protein CAWSPSSYEQYF.

This clone has a handful of counts. Written as DNA, the CDR3 is TGCGCCAGCAGTGAGCCGAGAGAGCAGTACTTC. This codes for CASSEPREQYF. The rearrangement uses TRBV10-2 and TRBJ2-7; D unclear. V was pared by 2 bases and J by 7 bases, with 6 bases between. The CDR3 runs 11 residues. From germline, CDR1 is WSHSY and CDR2 SAAADI.

This sequence joins TRBV5-4 and TRBJ2-3; TRBD1 matches 7 bases. V shed 4 bases and J 4 bases; nucleotides not matched to a gene: 12. This CDR3 contains 16 residues. From germline, CDR1 is SGHNT and CDR2 YYREEE (reference sequence). CDR3 DNA: TGTGCCAGCAGCGTAGGACAGGATTTGGTTGCAGATACGCAGTATTTT. The encoded protein is CASSVGQDLVADTQYF.

V and J are TRBV30 and TRBJ2-1; 8 bases line up with TRBD2. V trimming: 3 bases; J trimming: 7 bases; junction bases outside the gene matches: 5. The CDR3 extends over 13 amino acids. Looked up from germline, CDR1 is GTSNPN and CDR2 is SVGIG (reference sequence). CDR3 nucleotide sequence: TGTGCCTGGAGGGGTGGCGGGAGGAATGAGCAGTTCTTC. Translating it yields CAWRGGGRNEQFF. The complete variable domain, with remaining parts taken from reference TRBV30 and TRBJ2-1, reads SQTIHQWPATLVQPVGSPLSLECTVEGTSNPNLYWYRQAAGRGLQLLFYSVGIGQISSEVPQNLSASRPQDRQFILSSKKLLLSDSGFYLCAWRGGGRNEQFFGPGTRLTVL.

CDR3 DNA sequence: TGTGCCAGCAGCCCGGCGGTCACGGAAACCTACGAGCAGTACTTC. Translated, it gives CASSPAVTETYEQYF. V and J are TRBV3-1 (or the pseudogene TRBV3-2) and TRBJ2-7, with D hard to call. The CDR3 consists of 15 residues. Germline V CDR1 and CDR2: LGHDT, YNNKEL (reference sequence). Between the trimmed V and J ends, which lost 4 bases and 2 bases, there was a span of 15 bases.

This rearrangement joins TRBV28 to TRBJ1-5, with unresolved D. Germline assignment: CDR1 MDHEN and CDR2 SYDVKM. V lost 6 bases and J lost 0, with 12 bases in between. The CDR3 covers 15 residues. In nucleotides, the CDR3 is TGTGCCAGCAGGTACGAGGGTTTTAGCAATCAGCCCCAGCATTTT. It codes for CASRYEGFSNQPQHF. Drawing the rest from reference TRBV28 and TRBJ1-5, the complete variable domain is DVKVTQSSRYLVKRTGEKVFLECVQDMDHENMFWYRQDPGLGLRLIYFSYDVKMKEKGDIPEGYSVSREKKERFSLILESASTNQTSMYLCASRYEGFSNQPQHFGDGTRLSIL.

The chain employs TRBV18 and TRBJ2-1; TRBD1 might be the D (6 bases). Germline lookup yields CDR1 KGHSH and CDR2 LQKENI. The CDR3 is made up of 16 amino acids. Trimming shortened V by 0 bases and J by 2 bases, and 11 bases separated the two germline ends. Written as DNA, the CDR3 is TGTGCCAGCTCACCACCCAAGGACAGCCCCTACAATGAGCAGTTCTTC. Amino acids: CASSPPKDSPYNEQFF.

This chain's CDR3 is CASNRPGTGANVLTF. The CDR3 DNA is TGTGCCAGCAACCGACCGGGAACTGGGGCCAACGTCCTGACTTTC. The chain couples TRBV28 to TRBJ2-6; the D gene is possibly TRBD2 (5 bases). V was pared by 7 bases and J by 2 bases, with 12 bases between. Germline CDR1 is MDHEN and CDR2 is SYDVKM. The CDR3 length is 15 residues.

This chain connects TRBV7-9 to TRBJ1-4, with D unresolved. V shed 0 bases and J shed 8 bases, with 13 bases lying between them. Germline CDR1 and CDR2: SEHNR and FQNEAQ (reference sequence). This CDR3 spans 15 amino acids. CDR3 DNA sequence: TGTGCCAGCAGCTTAGCGCACGGGGATGGGGAAAAACTGTTTTTT. As protein: CASSLAHGDGEKLFF.

This chain uses TRBV10-3 with TRBJ2-6; 12 bases line up with TRBD1. This CDR3 region has 17 residues. With 4 bases clipped from V and 4 bases from J, the junction kept 5 bases outside the gene matches. The germline CDR1 and CDR2 sequences are ENHRY and SYGVKD. The CDR3 bases are TGTGCCATCAGTGGAGGGACAGGGGGCGCCGGGGCCAACGTCCTGACTTTC. Translation gives CAISGGTGGAGANVLTF.

A single count supports this clone. The chain combines TRBV5-6 with TRBJ1-1, with 8 positions matching TRBD1. Per germline, CDR1 SGHDT and CDR2 YYEEEE. The CDR3 spans 14 residues. The junction had 5 bases not matched to a gene; V was cut back by 4 bases and J by 3 bases. In nucleotides, the CDR3 is TGTGCCAGCAGCGATGGGACAGGACACACTGAAGCTTTCTTT. Protein: CASSDGTGHTEAFF.